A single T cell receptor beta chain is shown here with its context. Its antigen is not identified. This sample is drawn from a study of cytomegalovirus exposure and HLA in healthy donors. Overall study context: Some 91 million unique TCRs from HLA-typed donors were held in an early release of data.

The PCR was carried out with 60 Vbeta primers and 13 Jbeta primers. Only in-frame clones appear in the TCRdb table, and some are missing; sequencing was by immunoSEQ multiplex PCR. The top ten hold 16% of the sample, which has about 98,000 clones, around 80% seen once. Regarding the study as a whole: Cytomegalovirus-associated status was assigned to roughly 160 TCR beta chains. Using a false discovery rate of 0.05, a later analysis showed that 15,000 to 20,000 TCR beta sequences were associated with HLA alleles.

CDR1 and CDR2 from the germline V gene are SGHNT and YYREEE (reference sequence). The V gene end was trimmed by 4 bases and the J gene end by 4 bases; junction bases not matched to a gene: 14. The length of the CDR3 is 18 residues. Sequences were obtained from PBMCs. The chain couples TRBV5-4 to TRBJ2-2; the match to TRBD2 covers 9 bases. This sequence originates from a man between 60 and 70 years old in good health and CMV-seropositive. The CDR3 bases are TGTGCCAGCAGCCTGACTAGCGGCGGGTGGTTGAGCACCGGGGAGCTGTTTTTT. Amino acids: CASSLTSGGWLSTGELFF. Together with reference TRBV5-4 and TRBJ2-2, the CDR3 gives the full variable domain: ETGVTQSPTHLIKTRGQQVTLRCSSQSGHNTVSWYQQALGQGPQFIFQYYREEENGRGNFPPRFSGLQFPNYSSELNVNALELDDSALYLCASSLTSGGWLSTGELFFGEGSRLTVL.